The rows below give T cell receptor beta chains drawn from one sample of a study of blood T cells in healthy people across ages. TCRdb fed the 5' RACE reads into MiXCR, producing one record per CDR3 protein. The sample contains approximately 800,000 distinct CDR3 sequences, roughly 46% of which appear only once. The sequenced material came from blood. Every receptor here comes from an elderly man in good health. CDR3s include the opening cysteine and the closing phenylalanine or tryptophan. A D gene is named only where the DNA matches it firmly. Clone size, where shown, is once, few, many, or a class for clones that have expanded.

D gene,J gene,V gene,clone size,CDR3 DNA,CDR3 protein
.,TRBJ2-7,TRBV20-1,once,TGCAGTGCTAGAGGACAGGCCGCGGCCTACGAGCAGTACTTC,CSARGQAAAYEQYF
.,TRBJ1-6,TRBV25-1,.,TGTGCCAGCAGTGCGCTCTACGCACCCCTCCACTTT,CASSALYAPLHF
.,TRBJ2-7,TRBV7-6,.,TGTGCCAGCAGCTTAGCAGTGACAGGACTGTCTGGTAATGAGCAGTACTTC,CASSLAVTGLSGNEQYF
TRBD1,TRBJ2-5,TRBV20-1,few,TGCAGTGCAGGGACAGGGGGCGATGAGACCCAGTACTTC,CSAGTGGDETQYF
.,TRBJ2-7,TRBV12-3/TRBV12-4,many,TGTGCCAGCAGTCCTACAGGGCGCTACGAGCAGTACTTC,CASSPTGRYEQYF
.,TRBJ2-5,TRBV19,few,TGCGCAGTAGTGGCAGAACAAGAGACCCAGTACTTC,CAVVAEQETQYF
TRBD1,TRBJ2-3,TRBV18,few,TGTGCCAGCTCACCGTATCTGGGACAGTCCACAGATACGCAGTATTTT,CASSPYLGQSTDTQYF
.,TRBJ2-3,TRBV7-2,few,TGTGCCAGCAGCTTCGCTGATAGCACAGATACGCAGTATTTT,CASSFADSTDTQYF
.,TRBJ2-1,TRBV3-1,.,TGTGCCAGCAGCCAAGATACTAGAGCCTACAATGAGCAGTTCTTC,CASSQDTRAYNEQFF
TRBD2,TRBJ2-1,TRBV24-1,.,TGTGCCGCAGCGGGAGAAACCTACAATGAGCAGTTCTTC,CAAAGETYNEQFF
TRBD2,TRBJ2-7,TRBV28,few,TGTGCCAGCAGTACTCCGGGACTAGGGTCCTACGAGCAGTACTTC,CASSTPGLGSYEQYF
.,TRBJ1-5,TRBV20-1,.,TGCAGTGCTAGAACCGGGACTCTCACTAGCAATCAGCCCCAGCATTTT,CSARTGTLTSNQPQHF
.,TRBJ2-1,TRBV7-2,.,TGTGCCAGCAGCTGGCTCGTACACCTTACCTTTTACAATGAGCAGTTCTTC,CASSWLVHLTFYNEQFF
TRBD1,TRBJ1-6,TRBV7-2,.,TGTGCCAGCAGCAATGGACAGGTTAATTCACCCCTCCACTTT,CASSNGQVNSPLHF
TRBD1,TRBJ2-1,TRBV24-1,many,TGTGCCACCAACGGACAGGGAAACAATGAGCAGTTCTTC,CATNGQGNNEQFF
TRBD1,TRBJ2-7,TRBV12-3/TRBV12-4,few,TGTGCCAGCAGTGTGACAGGGATCCACGAGCAGTACTTC,CASSVTGIHEQYF
TRBD2,TRBJ2-5,TRBV18,many,TGTGCCAGCTCACCTGGACTAGCGGGAGAAGAGACCCAGTACTTC,CASSPGLAGEETQYF
.,TRBJ1-6,TRBV18,once,TGTGCCAGCTCCCAGGACAGAGGTTACTCACCCCTCCACTTT,CASSQDRGYSPLHF
.,TRBJ2-7,TRBV29-1,.,TGCAGCGTTGTGGCCACAGGACACCTTACAGAGCAGTACTTC,CSVVATGHLTEQYF
TRBD2,TRBJ2-2,TRBV4-2,many,TGTGCCAGCAGCCTTTCCGGGACTAGTGGCGGGGAGCTGTTTTTT,CASSLSGTSGGELFF
.,TRBJ2-4,TRBV4-3,.,TGCGCCAGCAGCCAAGAACATTGGGCGGACCATCAGTACTTC,CASSQEHWADHQYF
TRBD1,TRBJ2-1,TRBV5-1,few,TGCGCCAGCAGGGGACAGGGGCGCTACAATGAGCAGTTCTTC,CASRGQGRYNEQFF
.,TRBJ2-3,TRBV11-2,few,TGTGCCAGCAGCTTAGAGGCTGGGTTCAGCACAGATACGCAGTATTTT,CASSLEAGFSTDTQYF
.,TRBJ2-2,TRBV7-3,.,TGTGCCAGCAGCTTAATGCCTACCACCGGGGAGCTGTTTTTT,CASSLMPTTGELFF
TRBD1,TRBJ2-5,TRBV20-1,.,TGCAGTGCGCGGTGGGACAGGGATACCCAAGAGACCCAGTACTTC,CSARWDRDTQETQYF
.,TRBJ2-5,TRBV4-2,.,TGTGCCAGCAGCCAAGTGGACGCCCAAGAGACCCAGTACTTC,CASSQVDAQETQYF
.,TRBJ2-2,TRBV7-6,.,TGTGCCAGCAGCTTAGTGACGGCAAACACCGGGGAGCTGTTTTTT,CASSLVTANTGELFF